This entry features one T cell receptor (beta chain) sequence. The target antigen is unknown. The data belong to a study of shared clonotypes between healthy human individuals. Study conclusions and caveats: With a handful of donors compared, roughly 5% of naive CD4 clonotypes were shared.

This CDR3 is 21 amino acids long. Per the germline V gene, CDR1 is MNHNS and CDR2 is SASEGT. Trimming removed 2 bases at V and 5 bases at J, with 31 bases between. Assay used: immunoSEQ multiplex PCR; TCRdb lists only in-frame clones, some missing. The sample holds about 1.4 million clones, 95% to 97% seen once. This receptor was taken from a young man in good health. The gene calls are TRBV6-1 and TRBJ2-1; D possibly corresponds to TRBD1 (6 bases). Sequences were obtained from naive CD4+ T cells sorted from blood. Documented subset: CD45RA+ positively selected. The CDR3 DNA reads as TGTGCCAGCAGTGAATCATCAGGGGTGGACCAGCCTTGGATCGGTGACAATGAGCAGTTCTTC. Protein sequence: CASSESSGVDQPWIGDNEQFF.